This TCR beta chain was retrieved from a study of blood T cell repertoires in COVID-19. Across the whole study: Sites in the United States, Italy and Spain provided acute and convalescent COVID-19 samples. PBMCs, B-cell-depleted T cells, or T cells provided the cDNA or gDNA that made up the material.

Authors' methods: Estimated nucleated cell counts came from reference gene primer amplification. Sequencing was performed with immunoSEQ multiplex PCR; in TCRdb, only in-frame clones are kept and a portion is missing. The V and J calls and clone size come from that table; D and trimming were worked out from the DNA. The data show 250,000 or so clones, with roughly 84% seen just once and 3.4% held by the top ten. The sequence was collected from a man aged 50-60 years who had recovered from COVID-19. The sample was PBMCs or T cells enriched from blood (not recorded which).

The CDR3 sequence is CASSPRDRNGYTF. The CDR3 DNA reads as TGTGCCAGCAGTCCCCGGGACAGAAATGGCTACACCTTC. The V call is TRBV7-2, the J call TRBJ1-2; 7 bases line up with TRBD1. The V gene's germline CDR1 is SGHTA and CDR2 FQGNSA. This CDR3 contains 13 residues. V was clipped by 6 bases and J by 6 bases; unmatched bases: 7.